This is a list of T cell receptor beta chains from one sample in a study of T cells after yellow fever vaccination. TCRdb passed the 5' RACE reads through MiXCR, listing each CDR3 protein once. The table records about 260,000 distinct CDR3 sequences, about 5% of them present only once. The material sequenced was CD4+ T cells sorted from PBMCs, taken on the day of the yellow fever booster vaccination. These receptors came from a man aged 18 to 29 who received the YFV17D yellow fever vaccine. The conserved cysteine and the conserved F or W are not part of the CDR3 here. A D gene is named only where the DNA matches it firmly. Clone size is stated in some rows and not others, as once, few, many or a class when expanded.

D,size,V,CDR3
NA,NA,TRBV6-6,ASSYSIGIQRSANYGYT
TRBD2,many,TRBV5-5,ASSYERAGAQETQY
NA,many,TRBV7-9,ASSLRGSSGELF
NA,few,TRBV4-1,ASSQGWAPAAF
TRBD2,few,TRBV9,ASSVGPSGSTDTQY
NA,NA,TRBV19,ASSQRGGDTGEMF
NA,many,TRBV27,ASSLSAYQPQH
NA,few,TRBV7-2,ASSLTMEEAF
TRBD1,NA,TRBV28,ASSPSGQGLNQPQH
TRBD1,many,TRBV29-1,SVERDRGSYGYT
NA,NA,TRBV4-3,ASSQDRAANQPQH
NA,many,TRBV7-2,ASSLGGAFREAF
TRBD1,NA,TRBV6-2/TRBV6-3,ASSYWTGRETQY